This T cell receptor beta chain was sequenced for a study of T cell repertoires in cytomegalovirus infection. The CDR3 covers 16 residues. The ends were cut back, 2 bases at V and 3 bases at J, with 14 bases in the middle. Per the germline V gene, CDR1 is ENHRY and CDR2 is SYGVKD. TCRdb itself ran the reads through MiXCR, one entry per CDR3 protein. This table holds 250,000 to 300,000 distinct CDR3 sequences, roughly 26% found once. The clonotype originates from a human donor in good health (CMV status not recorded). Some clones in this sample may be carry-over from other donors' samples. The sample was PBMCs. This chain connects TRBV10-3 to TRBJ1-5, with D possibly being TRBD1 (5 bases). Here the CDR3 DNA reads TGTGCCATCAGTGAGCACCGGGACGACCTCAATCAGCCCCAGCATTTT. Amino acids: CAISEHRDDLNQPQHF.